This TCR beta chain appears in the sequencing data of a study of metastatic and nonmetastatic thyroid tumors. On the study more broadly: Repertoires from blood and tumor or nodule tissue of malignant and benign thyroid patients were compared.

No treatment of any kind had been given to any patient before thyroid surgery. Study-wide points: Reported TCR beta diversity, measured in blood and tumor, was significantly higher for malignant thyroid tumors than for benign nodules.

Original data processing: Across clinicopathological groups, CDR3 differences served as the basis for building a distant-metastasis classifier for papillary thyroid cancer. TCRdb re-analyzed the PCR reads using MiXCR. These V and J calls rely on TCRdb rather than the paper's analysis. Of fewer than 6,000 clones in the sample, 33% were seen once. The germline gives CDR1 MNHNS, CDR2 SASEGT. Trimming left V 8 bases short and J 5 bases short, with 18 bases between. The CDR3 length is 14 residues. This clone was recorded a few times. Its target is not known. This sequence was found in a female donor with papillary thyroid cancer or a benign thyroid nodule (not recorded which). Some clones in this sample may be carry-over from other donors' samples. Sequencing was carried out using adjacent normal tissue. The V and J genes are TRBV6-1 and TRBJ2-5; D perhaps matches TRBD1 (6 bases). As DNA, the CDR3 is TGTGCCAGCGGCCACACAGGGTCACCGGAGACCCAGTACTTC. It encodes CASGHTGSPETQYF.